The rows below give T cell receptor beta chains drawn from one sample of a study of T cell repertoires in cytomegalovirus infection. Each CDR3 protein gets one entry after TCRdb re-called the reads with MiXCR. Here the sample spans approximately 150,000 distinct CDR3 sequences, roughly 17% being singletons. Sequenced: CD8+ T cells from PBMCs. The receptors originated from a human donor in good health (CMV status not recorded). Some clones in this sample may be carry-over from other donors' samples. Each CDR3 is given with its conserved first and last residue. Each record gives: J gene, V gene, clone size, D gene, CDR3 DNA, CDR3 protein. A D gene is named only where the DNA matches it firmly. Clone size is stated in some rows and not others, as once, few, many or a class when expanded.

TRBJ2-7,TRBV6-2/TRBV6-3,few,TRBD2,TGTGCCAGCAGTTACTCGAGACTAGCGGGAAAGTACGAGCAGTACTTC,CASSYSRLAGKYEQYF
TRBJ1-1,TRBV11-2,.,.,TGTGCCAGCAGCTTAAAGGGGTACACTGAAGCTTTCTTT,CASSLKGYTEAFF
TRBJ1-2,TRBV24-1,many,TRBD1,TGTGCCACCAGTGATCGGGACAGAGGGTATGGCTACACCTTC,CATSDRDRGYGYTF
TRBJ2-7,TRBV28,.,TRBD1,TGTGCCAGCAGTTTGTTCAGGGGGCATCGCGAGCAGTACTTC,CASSLFRGHREQYF
TRBJ1-1,TRBV29-1,.,.,TGCAGCGTTGTTGACAAGCCTAACACTGAAGCTTTCTTT,CSVVDKPNTEAFF
TRBJ1-5,TRBV4-3,.,.,TGCGCCAGCAGCCCCCGTTACGGATCCAATCAGCCCCAGCATTTT,CASSPRYGSNQPQHF
TRBJ2-1,TRBV20-1,few,.,TGCAGTGCTAGTCGGGGGACGAGTCCGAATGAGCAGTTCTTC,CSASRGTSPNEQFF
TRBJ1-1,TRBV7-8,few,.,TGTGCCAGCAGCCAGAACGACTTTGGGGGGATGAACACTGAAGCTTTCTTT,CASSQNDFGGMNTEAFF
TRBJ2-2,TRBV6-6,few,.,TGTGCCAGCAGTTACGTCGGACCTGACACCGGGGAGCTGTTTTTT,CASSYVGPDTGELFF
TRBJ1-1,TRBV28,few,.,TGTGCCAGCAGTAGATTCCGAGTATCGGGGGAGCAAGAGTTGGAAGGGGAAGCTTTCTTT,CASSRFRVSGEQELEGEAFF
TRBJ2-2,TRBV7-9,.,TRBD2,TGTGCCAGCAGCTTAAGACTAGCGGCGAACACCGGGGAGCTGTTTTTT,CASSLRLAANTGELFF
TRBJ2-3,TRBV12-3/TRBV12-4,.,TRBD1,TGTGCCAGCAGTTTATCGGGCCAAAGGGGGCCCCACGTCGGGCAGTATTTT,CASSLSGQRGPHVGQYF
TRBJ1-2,TRBV20-1,few,.,TGCAGTGCTAGAGAAGCAGGTTCGCAAGGCTACACCTTC,CSAREAGSQGYTF
TRBJ1-1,TRBV7-9,few,.,TGTGCCAGCTTCTCGGTTACGCTACCTGAAGCTTTCTTT,CASFSVTLPEAFF
TRBJ2-1,TRBV7-8,.,.,TGTGCCAGCAGCTTAGCGGGGAGGAGTGAGCAGTTCTTC,CASSLAGRSEQFF
TRBJ2-1,TRBV7-8,few,.,TGTGCCAGCAGCTTAGGTTGGTCCTCCTACAATGAGCAGTTCTTC,CASSLGWSSYNEQFF
TRBJ1-2,TRBV7-2,.,.,TGTGCCAGCAGTCACGGAGGGGGTTATGGCTACACCTTC,CASSHGGGYGYTF
TRBJ1-5,TRBV25-1,few,.,TGTGCCAGCAGCCGGGATTACAATCAGCCCCAGCATTTT,CASSRDYNQPQHF
TRBJ2-1,TRBV27,.,.,TGTGCCAGCCGCGGGACGCCTTCCTACAATGAGCAGTTCTTC,CASRGTPSYNEQFF
TRBJ2-3,TRBV5-1,.,.,TGCGCCAGCAGCCGACGACAGAAACTCACAGATACGCAGTATTTT,CASSRRQKLTDTQYF
TRBJ2-2,TRBV7-9,.,.,TGTGCCAGCAGCCTCTCATACCGGGACACCGGGGAGCTGTTTTTT,CASSLSYRDTGELFF
TRBJ1-1,TRBV7-6,.,.,TGTGCCAGCAGCTTGAGGGCTAAGATGAACACTGAAGCTTTCTTT,CASSLRAKMNTEAFF
TRBJ2-3,TRBV29-1,few,.,TGCAGCGTTGTGGGAGGCAGGGCGGCAGATACGCAGTATTTT,CSVVGGRAADTQYF
TRBJ2-1,TRBV4-3,few,.,TGCGCCAGCAGCCAAGGTGTCGCGGACCCTGAGCAGTTCTTC,CASSQGVADPEQFF
TRBJ2-7,TRBV2,few,.,TGTGCCAGCTTAACAGGGAACTACGAGCAGTACTTC,CASLTGNYEQYF